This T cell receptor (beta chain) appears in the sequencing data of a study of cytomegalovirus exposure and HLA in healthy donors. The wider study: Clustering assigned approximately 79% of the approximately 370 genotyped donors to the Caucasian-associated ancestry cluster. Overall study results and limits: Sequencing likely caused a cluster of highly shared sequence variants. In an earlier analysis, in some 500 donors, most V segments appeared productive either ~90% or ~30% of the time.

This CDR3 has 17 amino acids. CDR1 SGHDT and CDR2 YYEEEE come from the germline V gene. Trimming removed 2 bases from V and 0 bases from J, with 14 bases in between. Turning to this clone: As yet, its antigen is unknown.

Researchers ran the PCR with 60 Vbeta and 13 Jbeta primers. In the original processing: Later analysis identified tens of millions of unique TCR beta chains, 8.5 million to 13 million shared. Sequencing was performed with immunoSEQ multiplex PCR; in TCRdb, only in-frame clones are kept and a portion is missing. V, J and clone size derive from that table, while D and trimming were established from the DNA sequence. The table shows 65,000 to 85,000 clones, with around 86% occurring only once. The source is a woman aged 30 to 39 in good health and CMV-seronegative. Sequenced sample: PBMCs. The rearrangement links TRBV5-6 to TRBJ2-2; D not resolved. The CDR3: CASSLAYLATNTGELFF. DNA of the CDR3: TGTGCCAGCAGCTTAGCGTATTTGGCAACGAACACCGGGGAGCTGTTTTTT. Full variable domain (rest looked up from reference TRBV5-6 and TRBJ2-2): DAGVTQSPTHLIKTRGQQVTLRCSPKSGHDTVSWYQQALGQGPQFIFQYYEEEERQRGNFPDRFSGHQFPNYSSELNVNALLLGDSALYLCASSLAYLATNTGELFFGEGSRLTVL.